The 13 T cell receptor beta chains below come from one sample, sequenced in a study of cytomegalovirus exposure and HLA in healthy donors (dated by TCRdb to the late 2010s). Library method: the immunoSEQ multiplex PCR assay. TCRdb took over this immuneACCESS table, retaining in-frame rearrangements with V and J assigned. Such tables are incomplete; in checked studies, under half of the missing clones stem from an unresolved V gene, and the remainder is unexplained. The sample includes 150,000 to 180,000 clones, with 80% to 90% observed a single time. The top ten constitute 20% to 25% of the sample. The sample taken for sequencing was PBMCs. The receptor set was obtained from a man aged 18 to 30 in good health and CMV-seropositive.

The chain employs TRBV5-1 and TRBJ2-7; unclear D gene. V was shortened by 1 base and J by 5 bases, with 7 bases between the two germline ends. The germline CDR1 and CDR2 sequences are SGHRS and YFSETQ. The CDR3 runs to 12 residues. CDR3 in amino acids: CASSLSLHEQYF. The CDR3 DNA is TGCGCCAGCAGCTTGTCCCTCCACGAGCAGTACTTC.

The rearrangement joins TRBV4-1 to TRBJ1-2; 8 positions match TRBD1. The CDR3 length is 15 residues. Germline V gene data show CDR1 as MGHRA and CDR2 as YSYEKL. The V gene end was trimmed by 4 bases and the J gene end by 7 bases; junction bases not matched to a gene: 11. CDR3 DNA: TGCGCCAGCAGCCCCCCCGGACAGGGCTTCCCTGGCTACACCTTC. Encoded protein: CASSPPGQGFPGYTF.

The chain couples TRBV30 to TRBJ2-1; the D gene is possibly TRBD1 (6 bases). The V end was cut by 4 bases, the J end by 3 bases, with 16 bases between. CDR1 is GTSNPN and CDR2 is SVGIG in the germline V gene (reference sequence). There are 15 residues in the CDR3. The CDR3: CAWTQQGANYNEQFF. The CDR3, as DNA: TGTGCCTGGACCCAACAGGGAGCCAACTACAATGAGCAGTTCTTC.

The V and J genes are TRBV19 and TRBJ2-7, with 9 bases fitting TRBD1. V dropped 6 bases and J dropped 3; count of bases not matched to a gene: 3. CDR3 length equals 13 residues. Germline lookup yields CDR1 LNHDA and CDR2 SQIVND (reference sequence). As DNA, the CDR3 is TGTGCCAGTAGGGGACAGGGTCGCTACGAGCAGTACTTC. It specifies CASRGQGRYEQYF.

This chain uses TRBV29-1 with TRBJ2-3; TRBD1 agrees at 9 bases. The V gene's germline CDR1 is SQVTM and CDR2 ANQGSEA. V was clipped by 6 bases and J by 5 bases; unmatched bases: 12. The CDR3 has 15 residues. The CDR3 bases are TGCAGCGTGGGAGCGGGACAGGGAGTTTTAGATACGCAGTATTTT. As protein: CSVGAGQGVLDTQYF.

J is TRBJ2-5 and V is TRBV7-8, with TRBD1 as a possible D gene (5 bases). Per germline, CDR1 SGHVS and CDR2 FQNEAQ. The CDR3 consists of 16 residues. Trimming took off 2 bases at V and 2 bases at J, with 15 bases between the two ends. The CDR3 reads CASSLLGRVGQETQYF. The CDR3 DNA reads TGTGCCAGCAGCTTATTGGGCAGGGTGGGTCAAGAGACCCAGTACTTC. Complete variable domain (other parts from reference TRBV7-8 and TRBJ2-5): GAGVSQSPRYKVAKRGQDVALRCDPISGHVSLFWYQQALGQGPEFLTYFQNEAQLDKSGLPSDRFFAERPEGSVSTLKIQRTQQEDSAVYLCASSLLGRVGQETQYFGPGTRLLVL.

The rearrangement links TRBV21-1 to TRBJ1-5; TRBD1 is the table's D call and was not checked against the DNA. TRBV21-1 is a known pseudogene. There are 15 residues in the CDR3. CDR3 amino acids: CASSKSGRDNQPQHF. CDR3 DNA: TGTGCCAGCAGCAAGTCGGGCAGGGACAATCAGCCCCAGCATTTT.

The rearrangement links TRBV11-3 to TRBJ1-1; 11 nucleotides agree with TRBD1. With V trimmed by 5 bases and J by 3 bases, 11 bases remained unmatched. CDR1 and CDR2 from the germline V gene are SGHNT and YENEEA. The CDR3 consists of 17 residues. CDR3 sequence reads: CASSPGTGGTSDTEAFF. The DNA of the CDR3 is TGTGCCAGCAGCCCGGGGACAGGGGGAACGTCGGACACTGAAGCTTTCTTT.

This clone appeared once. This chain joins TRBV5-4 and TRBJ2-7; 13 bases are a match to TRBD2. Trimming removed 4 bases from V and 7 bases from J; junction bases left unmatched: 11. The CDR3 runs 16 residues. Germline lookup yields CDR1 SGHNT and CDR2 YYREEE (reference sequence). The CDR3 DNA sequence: TGTGCCAGCAGCCGCCAGGGACTAGCGGGGAGGGCAGAGCAGTACTTC. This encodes CASSRQGLAGRAEQYF. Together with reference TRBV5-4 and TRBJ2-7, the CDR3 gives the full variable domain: ETGVTQSPTHLIKTRGQQVTLRCSSQSGHNTVSWYQQALGQGPQFIFQYYREEENGRGNFPPRFSGLQFPNYSSELNVNALELDDSALYLCASSRQGLAGRAEQYFGPGTRLTVT.

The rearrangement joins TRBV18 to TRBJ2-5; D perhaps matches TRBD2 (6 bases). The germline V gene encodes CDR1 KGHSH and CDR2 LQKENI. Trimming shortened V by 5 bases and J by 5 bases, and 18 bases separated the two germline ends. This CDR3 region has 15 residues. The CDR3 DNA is TGTGCCAGCTCAGTCAACCCCTCAGGGAGGGAGACCCAGTACTTC. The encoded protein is CASSVNPSGRETQYF.

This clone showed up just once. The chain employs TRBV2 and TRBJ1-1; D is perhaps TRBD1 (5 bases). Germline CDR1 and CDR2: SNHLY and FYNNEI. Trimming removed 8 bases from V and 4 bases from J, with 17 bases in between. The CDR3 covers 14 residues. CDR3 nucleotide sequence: TGTGCCAGCGGGGAGGGCCCTAGGGGCACTGAAGCTTTCTTT. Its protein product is CASGEGPRGTEAFF.

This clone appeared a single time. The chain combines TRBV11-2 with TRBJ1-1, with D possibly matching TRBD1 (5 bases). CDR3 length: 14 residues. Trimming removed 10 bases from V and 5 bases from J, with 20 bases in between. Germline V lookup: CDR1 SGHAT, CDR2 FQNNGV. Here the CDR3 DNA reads TGTGCCACCCTAAGCGGGGGGGAAGGGACTGAAGCTTTCTTT. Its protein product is CATLSGGEGTEAFF.

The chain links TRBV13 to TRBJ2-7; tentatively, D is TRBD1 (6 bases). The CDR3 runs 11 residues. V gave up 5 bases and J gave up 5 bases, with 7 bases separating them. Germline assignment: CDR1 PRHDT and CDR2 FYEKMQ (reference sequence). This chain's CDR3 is CASSPGDEQYF. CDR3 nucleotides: TGTGCCAGCAGCCCAGGGGACGAGCAGTACTTC.